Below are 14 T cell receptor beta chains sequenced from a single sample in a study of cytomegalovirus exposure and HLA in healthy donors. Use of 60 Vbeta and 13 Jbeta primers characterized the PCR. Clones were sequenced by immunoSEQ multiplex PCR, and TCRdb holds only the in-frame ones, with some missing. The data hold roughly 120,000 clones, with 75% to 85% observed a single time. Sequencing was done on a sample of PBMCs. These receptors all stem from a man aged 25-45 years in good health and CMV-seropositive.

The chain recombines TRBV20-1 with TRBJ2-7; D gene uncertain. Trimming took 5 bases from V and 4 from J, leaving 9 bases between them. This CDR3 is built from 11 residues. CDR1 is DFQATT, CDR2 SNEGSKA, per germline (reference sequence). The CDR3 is CSAATAYEQYF. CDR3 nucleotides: TGCAGTGCTGCCACAGCTTACGAGCAGTACTTC.

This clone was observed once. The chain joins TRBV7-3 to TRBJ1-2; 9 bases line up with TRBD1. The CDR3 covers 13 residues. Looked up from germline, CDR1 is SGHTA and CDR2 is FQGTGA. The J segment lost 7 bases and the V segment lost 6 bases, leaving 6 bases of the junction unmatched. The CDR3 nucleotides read TGTGCCAGCAGACCCGGGACAGGGACTGGCTACACCTTC. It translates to CASRPGTGTGYTF.

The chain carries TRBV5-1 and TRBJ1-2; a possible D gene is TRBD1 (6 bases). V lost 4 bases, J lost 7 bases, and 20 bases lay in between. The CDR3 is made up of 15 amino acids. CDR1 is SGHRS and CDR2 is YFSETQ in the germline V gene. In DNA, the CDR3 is TGCGCCAGCAGCCCCTATAGGACAGTCATGGGTGGCTACACCTTC. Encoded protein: CASSPYRTVMGGYTF.

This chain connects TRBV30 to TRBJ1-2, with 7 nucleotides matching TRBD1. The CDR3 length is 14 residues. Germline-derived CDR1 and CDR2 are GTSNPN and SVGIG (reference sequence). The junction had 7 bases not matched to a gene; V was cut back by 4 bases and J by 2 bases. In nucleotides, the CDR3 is TGTGCCTGGAAAGGGACAGCTTTAAACTATGGCTACACCTTC. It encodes CAWKGTALNYGYTF. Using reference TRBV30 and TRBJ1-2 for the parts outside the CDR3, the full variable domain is SQTIHQWPATLVQPVGSPLSLECTVEGTSNPNLYWYRQAAGRGLQLLFYSVGIGQISSEVPQNLSASRPQDRQFILSSKKLLLSDSGFYLCAWKGTALNYGYTFGSGTRLTVV.

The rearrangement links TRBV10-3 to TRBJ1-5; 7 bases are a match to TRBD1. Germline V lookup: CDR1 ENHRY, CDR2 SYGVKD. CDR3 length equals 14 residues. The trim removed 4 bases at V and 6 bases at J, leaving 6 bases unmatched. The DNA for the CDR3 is TGTGCCATCAGTGGGACAGGTCCGGGTCAGCCCCAGCATTTT. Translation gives CAISGTGPGQPQHF.

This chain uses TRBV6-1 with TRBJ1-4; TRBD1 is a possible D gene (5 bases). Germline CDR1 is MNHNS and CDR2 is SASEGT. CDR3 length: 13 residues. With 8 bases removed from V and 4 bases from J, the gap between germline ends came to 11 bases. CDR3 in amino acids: CASSDRFNEKLFF. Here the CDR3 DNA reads TGTGCCAGCTCAGACAGATTTAATGAAAAACTGTTTTTT.

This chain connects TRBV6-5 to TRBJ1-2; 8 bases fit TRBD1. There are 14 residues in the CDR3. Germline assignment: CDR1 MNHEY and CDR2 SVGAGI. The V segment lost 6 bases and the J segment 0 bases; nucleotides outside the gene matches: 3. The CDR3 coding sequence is TGTGCCAGCAGACGACAGGGGACTAACTATGGCTACACCTTC. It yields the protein CASRRQGTNYGYTF.

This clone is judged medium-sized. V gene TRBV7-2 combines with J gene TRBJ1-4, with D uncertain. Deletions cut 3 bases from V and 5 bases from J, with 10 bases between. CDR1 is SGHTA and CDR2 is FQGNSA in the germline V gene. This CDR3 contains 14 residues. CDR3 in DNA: TGTGCCAGCAGCTTTATGGTGAGAAATGAAAAACTGTTTTTT. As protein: CASSFMVRNEKLFF.

The chain's CDR3 is CASSLVGAESGSRGYTF. CDR3 bases: TGTGCCAGCAGCTTGGTTGGGGCCGAATCAGGTTCTCGGGGCTACACCTTC. This chain uses TRBV5-4 with TRBJ1-2; weak D call: TRBD1 (5 bases). Germline lookup yields CDR1 SGHNT and CDR2 YYREEE (reference sequence). This CDR3 comprises 17 residues. The V end was cut by 0 bases, the J end by 8 bases, with 23 bases between.

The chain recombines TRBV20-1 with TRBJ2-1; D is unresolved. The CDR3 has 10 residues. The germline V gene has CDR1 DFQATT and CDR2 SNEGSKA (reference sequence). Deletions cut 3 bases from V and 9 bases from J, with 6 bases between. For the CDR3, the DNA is TGCAGTGCTAGTCTAGTTGAGCAGTTCTTC. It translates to CSASLVEQFF.

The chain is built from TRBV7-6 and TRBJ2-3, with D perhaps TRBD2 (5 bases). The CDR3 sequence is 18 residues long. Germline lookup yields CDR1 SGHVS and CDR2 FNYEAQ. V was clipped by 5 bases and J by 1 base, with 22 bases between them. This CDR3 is CASSPGVGVAGRTDTQYF. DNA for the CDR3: TGTGCCAGCAGCCCCGGGGTCGGAGTAGCAGGTCGCACAGATACGCAGTATTTT.

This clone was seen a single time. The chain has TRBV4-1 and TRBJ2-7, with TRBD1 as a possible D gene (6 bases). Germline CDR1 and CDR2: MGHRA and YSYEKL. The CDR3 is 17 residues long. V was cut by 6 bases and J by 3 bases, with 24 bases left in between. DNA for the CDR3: TGCGCCAGCAGTCAGCAGGGGACGGTTCCGGGCCTCTACGAGCAGTACTTC. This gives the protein CASSQQGTVPGLYEQYF.

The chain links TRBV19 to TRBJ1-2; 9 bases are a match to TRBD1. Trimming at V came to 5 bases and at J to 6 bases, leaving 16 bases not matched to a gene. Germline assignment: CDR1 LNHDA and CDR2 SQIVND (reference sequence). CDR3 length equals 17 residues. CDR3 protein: CASSLNRGLRLGHGYTF. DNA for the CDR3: TGTGCCAGTAGTTTGAACAGGGGGCTTCGACTGGGTCATGGCTACACCTTC.

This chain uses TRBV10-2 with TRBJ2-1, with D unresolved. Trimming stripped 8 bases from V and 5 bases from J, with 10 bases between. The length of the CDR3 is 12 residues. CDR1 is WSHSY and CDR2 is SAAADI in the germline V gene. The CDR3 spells CASRSPHNEQFF. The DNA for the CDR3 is TGCGCCAGCCGTTCCCCCCACAATGAGCAGTTCTTC.